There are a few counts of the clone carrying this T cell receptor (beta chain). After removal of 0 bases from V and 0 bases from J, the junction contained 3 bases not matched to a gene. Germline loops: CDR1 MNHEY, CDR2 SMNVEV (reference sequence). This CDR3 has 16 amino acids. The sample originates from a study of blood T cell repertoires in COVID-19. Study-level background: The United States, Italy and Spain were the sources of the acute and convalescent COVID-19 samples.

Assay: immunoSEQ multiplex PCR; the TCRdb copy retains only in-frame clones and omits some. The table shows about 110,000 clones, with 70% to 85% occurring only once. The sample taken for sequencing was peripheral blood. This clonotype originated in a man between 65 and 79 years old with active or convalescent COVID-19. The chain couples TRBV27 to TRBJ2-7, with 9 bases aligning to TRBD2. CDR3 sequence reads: CASSLSALAGSYEQYF. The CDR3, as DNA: TGTGCCAGCAGTTTATCTGCACTAGCGGGCTCCTACGAGCAGTACTTC.